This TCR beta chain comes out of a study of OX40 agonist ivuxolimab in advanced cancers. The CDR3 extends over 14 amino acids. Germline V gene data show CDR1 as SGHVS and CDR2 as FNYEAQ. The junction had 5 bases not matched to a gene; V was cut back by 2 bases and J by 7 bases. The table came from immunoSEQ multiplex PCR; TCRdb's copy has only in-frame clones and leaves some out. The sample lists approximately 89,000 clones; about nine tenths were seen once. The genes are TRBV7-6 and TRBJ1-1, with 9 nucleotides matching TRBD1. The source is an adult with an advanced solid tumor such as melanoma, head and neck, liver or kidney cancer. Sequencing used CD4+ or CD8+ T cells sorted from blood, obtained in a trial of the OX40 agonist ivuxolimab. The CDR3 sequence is CASSLLQGAGEAFF. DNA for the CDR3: TGTGCCAGCAGCTTATTACAGGGGGCTGGTGAAGCTTTCTTT.